This record looks at one T cell receptor (beta chain) sequence and its context. Germline V gives CDR1 MDHEN, CDR2 SYDVKM. CDR3 length equals 18 residues. Losses at the gene ends were 6 bases for V and 0 bases for J; bases not matched to a gene: 15. The sample comes from a study of blood T cell repertoires in COVID-19. Study-level information: Samples came from the United States, Italy and Spain, spanning acute and convalescent COVID-19.

Clones were read by immunoSEQ multiplex PCR, and TCRdb kept only the in-frame ones, dropping some. The sample has 400,000 to 450,000 clones, around nine tenths seen once. This clonotype originated in a woman in her 40s with COVID-19, enrolled during active disease. This chain joins TRBV28 and TRBJ2-7; TRBD1 matches 9 bases. Sequencing was done on a sample of peripheral blood. CDR3 residues: CASSRRISGQGLSYEQYF. CDR3 bases: TGTGCCAGCAGCCGCCGGATTTCGGGACAGGGTCTCTCCTACGAGCAGTACTTC.